These T cell receptor beta chains were read from a single sample in a study of T cell responses to AZD1222 COVID-19 vaccine. Using immunoSEQ multiplex PCR, the repertoire was profiled, and TCRdb retains in-frame clones only, with some absent. The sample includes around 87,000 clones, approximately 90% of them seen just once. Sequences were derived from peripheral blood, sampled on day 0 of AZD1222 vaccination. The receptors originated from an adult in good health. Both conserved end residues are part of each CDR3. D genes are given only for firm matches. Some rows mark clone size as missing; the rest say once, few, many or name a class of expanded clone.

TRBV11-2	NA	TRBJ2-7	NA	CASSLEQGGAYEQYF	TGTGCCAGCAGCTTAGAACAGGGTGGGGCCTACGAGCAGTACTTC
TRBV27	NA	TRBJ2-5	NA	CASSSLTEQGTQYF	TGTGCCAGCAGTTCCTTAACAGAGCAGGGGACCCAGTACTTC
TRBV27	TRBD2	TRBJ2-7	NA	CASSLAGGFEQYF	TGTGCCAGCAGTTTGGCGGGGGGGTTTGAGCAGTACTTC
TRBV6-6	NA	TRBJ1-6	once	CASTAGYSPLHF	TGTGCCAGCACCGCTGGATATTCACCCCTCCACTTT
TRBV7-2	NA	TRBJ1-5	NA	CASSPGRAGNQPQHF	TGTGCCAGCAGCCCCGGCAGGGCTGGCAATCAGCCCCAGCATTTT
TRBV18	NA	TRBJ1-1	NA	CASSPLQLMNTEAFF	TGTGCCAGCTCACCACTACAGCTGATGAACACTGAAGCTTTCTTT
TRBV7-9	NA	TRBJ1-5	NA	CASSAGGNQPQHF	TGTGCCAGCAGCGCAGGGGGCAATCAGCCCCAGCATTTT
TRBV2	NA	TRBJ1-4	NA	CASSPRQVGTNEKLFF	TGTGCCAGCAGTCCGAGACAGGTGGGGACTAATGAAAAACTGTTTTTT
TRBV25-1	NA	TRBJ2-4	NA	CASPLRGLIKNIQYF	TGTGCCAGCCCCCTCAGGGGCCTGATCAAAAACATTCAGTACTTC
TRBV13	TRBD1	TRBJ1-4	NA	CASSRDRGHEKLFF	TGTGCCAGCAGCCGCGACAGGGGGCATGAAAAACTGTTTTTT
TRBV19	NA	TRBJ1-5	NA	CASSIRSWGANQPQHF	TGTGCCAGTAGTATACGTTCATGGGGGGCTAATCAGCCCCAGCATTTT
TRBV9	NA	TRBJ1-1	once	CASSVGGQSVGTEAFF	TGTGCCAGCAGCGTAGGGGGACAATCGGTGGGCACTGAAGCTTTCTTT
TRBV7-9	NA	TRBJ2-5	NA	CASEKETQYF	TGTGCCAGCGAAAAGGAGACCCAGTACTTC
TRBV18	NA	TRBJ1-1	NA	CASSPPAGVNTEAFF	TGTGCCAGCTCACCACCTGCAGGGGTGAACACTGAAGCTTTCTTT
TRBV5-6	NA	TRBJ1-1	NA	CASSFSLHPEAFF	TGTGCCAGCAGCTTTAGTCTACACCCTGAAGCTTTCTTT
TRBV4-1	TRBD2	TRBJ2-7	many	CASSQDPSGGYEQYF	TGCGCCAGCAGCCAAGATCCTAGCGGGGGCTACGAGCAGTACTTC
TRBV21-1	NA	TRBJ1-1	NA	CASSVTEGRFVFF	TGTGCCAGCAGCGTTACCGAAGGCAGGTTTGTTTTCTTT
TRBV7-2	NA	TRBJ2-7	NA	CASSRDTYEQYF	TGTGCCAGCAGCCGAGACACCTACGAGCAGTACTTC
TRBV6-5	NA	TRBJ1-1	NA	CASTPGQGWTEAFF	TGTGCCAGCACCCCGGGCCAGGGGTGGACTGAAGCTTTCTTT
TRBV7-3	NA	TRBJ2-4	NA	CASSLMGPQTGKNIQYF	TGTGCCAGCAGCTTAATGGGACCCCAAACTGGCAAAAACATTCAGTACTTC
TRBV12-3/TRBV12-4	NA	TRBJ2-5	NA	CASSYFPGETQYF	TGTGCCAGCAGTTATTTCCCCGGGGAGACCCAGTACTTC
TRBV4-3	NA	TRBJ1-3	NA	CASSQPPEGTIYF	TGCGCCAGCAGCCAACCCCCGGAGGGCACCATATATTTT
TRBV5-4	NA	TRBJ1-1	once	CASSLPGKNTEAFF	TGTGCCAGCAGCTTGCCGGGCAAGAACACTGAAGCTTTCTTT
TRBV18	TRBD1	TRBJ1-2	NA	CASSPTGQADVLYGYTF	TGTGCCAGCTCACCAACGGGACAGGCTGACGTCCTCTATGGCTACACCTTC
TRBV10-3	TRBD1	TRBJ1-1	few	CAISRQGGDTEAFF	TGTGCCATCAGTCGACAGGGCGGGGACACTGAAGCTTTCTTT
TRBV7-9	NA	TRBJ2-5	NA	CASSEVETQYF	TGTGCCAGCAGCGAGGTAGAGACCCAGTACTTC
TRBV27	NA	TRBJ1-5	NA	CASSSWRGYGNQPQHF	TGTGCCAGCAGTTCGTGGAGGGGTTACGGCAATCAGCCCCAGCATTTT
TRBV24-1	TRBD1	TRBJ2-2	NA	CATQDRGGLSTGELFF	TGTGCCACCCAAGACAGGGGGGGTTTGTCTACCGGGGAGCTGTTTTTT
TRBV18	NA	TRBJ2-7	NA	CASSPQGRSYEQYF	TGTGCCAGCTCACCACAGGGTAGGTCCTACGAGCAGTACTTC
TRBV18	NA	TRBJ1-1	NA	CASSPSEGGGNTEAFF	TGTGCCAGCTCACCCTCAGAGGGAGGGGGGAACACTGAAGCTTTCTTT
TRBV4-1	TRBD1	TRBJ2-2	NA	CASSHNKGGQVAAGELFF	TGCGCCAGCAGCCACAACAAAGGCGGACAGGTGGCGGCCGGGGAGCTGTTTTTT
TRBV7-2	NA	TRBJ1-1	NA	CASSLSLVGTEAFF	TGTGCCAGCAGCTTATCCCTGGTTGGCACTGAAGCTTTCTTT
TRBV5-1	NA	TRBJ1-2	NA	CASSLEDYGYTF	TGCGCCAGCAGCTTGGAAGACTATGGCTACACCTTC
TRBV7-9	TRBD2	TRBJ2-1	NA	CASSPRLAGEYNEQFF	TGTGCCAGCAGCCCCAGACTAGCGGGGGAGTACAATGAGCAGTTCTTC
TRBV3-1/TRBV3-2	TRBD1	TRBJ2-2	NA	CASSQTPQGARGELFF	TGTGCCAGCAGCCAGACACCACAGGGGGCGCGAGGGGAGCTGTTTTTT
TRBV6-2/TRBV6-3	NA	TRBJ2-1	once	CASSYWTDYNEQFF	TGTGCCAGCAGTTACTGGACCGACTACAATGAGCAGTTCTTC
TRBV5-1	TRBD1	TRBJ2-2	NA	CASGQGWANTGELFF	TGCGCCAGCGGACAGGGGTGGGCGAACACCGGGGAGCTGTTTTTT
TRBV7-3	NA	TRBJ2-7	NA	CASSSQDSGQQYF	TGTGCCAGCAGCTCCCAGGACTCTGGACAGCAGTACTTC
TRBV12-3/TRBV12-4	TRBD1	TRBJ1-2	NA	CASRQGSTGYTF	TGTGCCAGCAGACAGGGGAGTACTGGCTACACCTTC
TRBV5-5	TRBD1	TRBJ1-2	NA	CASYRGQEDGYTF	TGTGCCAGCTACAGGGGGCAAGAGGATGGCTACACCTTC
TRBV6-2/TRBV6-3	NA	TRBJ1-2	once	CASSYVSNPYGYTF	TGTGCCAGCAGTTACGTCTCCAATCCCTATGGCTACACCTTC
TRBV4-3	NA	TRBJ2-1	NA	CASSQDSGEYNEQFF	TGCGCCAGCAGCCAAGACTCAGGGGAGTACAATGAGCAGTTCTTC
TRBV18	TRBD1	TRBJ2-2	NA	CASSPGQGATGELFF	TGTGCCAGCTCACCAGGACAGGGGGCGACCGGGGAGCTGTTTTTT
TRBV10-3	NA	TRBJ1-5	NA	CAISDPREQPQHF	TGTGCCATCAGTGATCCGCGAGAGCAGCCCCAGCATTTT
TRBV13	NA	TRBJ2-7	few	CASSLFREYSYEQYF	TGTGCCAGCAGCTTGTTTAGGGAGTACTCCTACGAGCAGTACTTC
TRBV6-2/TRBV6-3	TRBD1	TRBJ1-1	once	CASSYYGQGVLNTEAFF	TGTGCCAGCAGTTACTACGGACAGGGGGTCCTGAACACTGAAGCTTTCTTT
TRBV6-1	NA	TRBJ1-6	NA	CASRGGDEENSPLHF	TGTGCCAGCCGTGGAGGGGATGAGGAAAATTCACCCCTCCACTTT
TRBV7-8	NA	TRBJ1-1	NA	CASSQQPAGNTEAFF	TGTGCCAGCAGCCAACAACCGGCGGGGAACACTGAAGCTTTCTTT